The next 5 T cell receptor beta chains were all read from a single sample in a study of shared clonotypes between healthy human individuals. The assay was immunoSEQ multiplex PCR, and TCRdb's table has in-frame clones only and misses some. Of just over 2,000,000 clones in the sample, 85% to 95% were seen once. Material for sequencing was naive CD4+ T cells sorted from blood. Indicated subset: CD45RA+ positively selected. The receptors come from a man younger than 35 in good health.

CDR3 nucleotide sequence: TGCGCCAGCAGTTACGGGGGCTATGGCTACACCTCCGGAGACTATGGCTACACCTTC. As protein: CASSYGGYGYTSGDYGYTF. The V and J genes are TRBV5-1 and TRBJ1-2; perhaps TRBD1 as D (6 bases). V dropped 5 bases and J dropped 3 bases, with 29 bases sitting between them. The CDR3 sequence is 19 residues long. The V gene's germline CDR1 is SGHRS and CDR2 YFSETQ. Complete variable domain (other parts from reference TRBV5-1 and TRBJ1-2): KAGVTQTPRYLIKTRGQQVTLSCSPISGHRSVSWYQQTPGQGLQFLFEYFSETQRNKGNFPGRFSGRQFSNSRSEMNVSTLELGDSALYLCASSYGGYGYTSGDYGYTFGSGTRLTVV.

The rearrangement uses TRBV5-1 and TRBJ1-6; 10 positions match TRBD1. Germline lookup yields CDR1 SGHRS and CDR2 YFSETQ. The CDR3 loop spans 17 amino acids. Trimming took 0 bases from V and 12 from J; bases not matched to a gene: 12. The chain's CDR3 is CASSLDTPGQGWVPLHF. CDR3 coding DNA: TGCGCCAGCAGCTTGGACACTCCGGGACAGGGGTGGGTACCCCTCCACTTT.

This clone was seen more than once but under ten times. V is TRBV4-2 and J is TRBJ2-7; 7 bases align to TRBD1. The CDR3 runs 14 residues. V shed 6 bases and J 6 bases; nucleotides not matched to a gene: 11. CDR1 and CDR2 (germline): LGHNA, YNFKEQ. The CDR3 DNA follows: TGTGCCAGCAGTCAAACTGAGGGGGCGATCGAGCAGTACTTC. Translated: CASSQTEGAIEQYF.

The CDR3 nucleotides read TGCAGTGCTAGTTTAAGTACTGAAGCTTTCTTT. It codes for CSASLSTEAFF. The rearrangement uses TRBV20-1 and TRBJ1-1, with D hard to call. CDR3 size: 11 residues. Per germline, CDR1 DFQATT and CDR2 SNEGSKA (reference sequence). V shed 3 bases and J shed 5 bases, with 7 bases lying between them.

The V call is TRBV30, the J call TRBJ1-2; D is uncertain. CDR1 is GTSNPN, CDR2 SVGIG, per germline (reference sequence). The CDR3 loop spans 17 amino acids. V lost 7 bases, J lost 0 bases, and 24 bases lay in between. DNA of the CDR3: TGTGCCTTTCTTCCCTGGGAACTACGGGTCTCTAACTATGGCTACACCTTC. The encoded protein is CAFLPWELRVSNYGYTF.